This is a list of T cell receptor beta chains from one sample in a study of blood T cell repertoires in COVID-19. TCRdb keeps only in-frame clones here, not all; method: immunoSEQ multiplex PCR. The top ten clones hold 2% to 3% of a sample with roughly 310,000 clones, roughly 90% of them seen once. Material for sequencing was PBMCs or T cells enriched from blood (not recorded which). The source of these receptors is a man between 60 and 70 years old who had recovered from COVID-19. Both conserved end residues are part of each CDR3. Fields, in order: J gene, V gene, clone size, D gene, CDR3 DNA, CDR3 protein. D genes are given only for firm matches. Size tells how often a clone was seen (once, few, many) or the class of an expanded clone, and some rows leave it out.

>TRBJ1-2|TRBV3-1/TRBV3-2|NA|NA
TGTGCCAGCAGCGAAACACCTAACTATGGCTACACCTTC
CASSETPNYGYTF
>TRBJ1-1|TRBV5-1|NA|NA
TGCGCCAGCAGCTTGGTGGGGGGGACAATGAACACTGAAGCTTTCTTT
CASSLVGGTMNTEAFF
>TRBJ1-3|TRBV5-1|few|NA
TGCGCCAGCAGCGCGGGCGGCGCTGGAAACACCATATATTTT
CASSAGGAGNTIYF
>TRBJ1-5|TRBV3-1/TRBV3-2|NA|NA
TGTGCCAGCAGCCAAGTCCTCGATCAGCCCCAGCATTTT
CASSQVLDQPQHF
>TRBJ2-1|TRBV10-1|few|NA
TGCGCCAGCAGTGACTGGCGGGGAAACAATGAGCAGTTCTTC
CASSDWRGNNEQFF
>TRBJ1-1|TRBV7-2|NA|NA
TGTGCCAGCAGCTTAGGGCAGGGGCGCGCCGCAGCTTTCTTT
CASSLGQGRAAAFF
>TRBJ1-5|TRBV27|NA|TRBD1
TGTGCCAGCAGGGGACAGGTACCGAATCAGCCCCAGCATTTT
CASRGQVPNQPQHF
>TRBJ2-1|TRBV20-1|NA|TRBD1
TGCAGTGCTAGTCAGGGGGCTGGGGAGCAGTTCTTC
CSASQGAGEQFF
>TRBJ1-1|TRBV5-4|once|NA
TGTGCCAGCAGTCGCCCCGGGGGAGAGGAAGCTTTCTTT
CASSRPGGEEAFF
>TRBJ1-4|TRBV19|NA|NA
TGTGCCAGTAGTCCCCAAATGAGAGGGCGTGGAGAAAAACTGTTTTTT
CASSPQMRGRGEKLFF
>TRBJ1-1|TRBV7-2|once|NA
TGTGCCAGCAGCCTCTCGAGGACAGCGAACACTGAAGCTTTCTTT
CASSLSRTANTEAFF
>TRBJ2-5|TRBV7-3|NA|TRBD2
TGTGCCACCGCAATGGGACTAGGAGAGACCCAGTACTTC
CATAMGLGETQYF
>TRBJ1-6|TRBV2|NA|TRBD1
TGTGCCAGCAGTGGGACAGGTGGTTCACCCCTCCACTTT
CASSGTGGSPLHF
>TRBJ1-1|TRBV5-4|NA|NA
TGTGCCAGCAGCTTGAACTCGTTTAGCGAAGCTTTCTTT
CASSLNSFSEAFF
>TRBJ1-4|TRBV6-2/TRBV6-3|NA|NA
TGTGCCAGCAGCCGTGGACAGCGTTTTCGGGAAAAACTGTTTTTT
CASSRGQRFREKLFF
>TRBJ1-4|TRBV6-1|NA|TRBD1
TGTGCCAGCAGTGAATCCGGGACAGGCTTTAGGACTAATGAAAAACTGTTTTTT
CASSESGTGFRTNEKLFF
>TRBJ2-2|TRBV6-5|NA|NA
TGTGCCAGCAGGAGAAGACAGAACACCGGGGAGCTGTTTTTT
CASRRRQNTGELFF
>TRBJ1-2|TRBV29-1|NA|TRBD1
TGCAGCGCGAGGTTCTCAGTACAGGGGGATTATGGCTACACCTTC
CSARFSVQGDYGYTF
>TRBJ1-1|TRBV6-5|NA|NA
TGTGCCAGCAGTTGGTCCGGGACACTCAACACTGAAGCTTTCTTT
CASSWSGTLNTEAFF
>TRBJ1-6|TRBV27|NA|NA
TGTGCCAGCAGTTCCCTTTATGATTCACCCCTCCACTTT
CASSSLYDSPLHF
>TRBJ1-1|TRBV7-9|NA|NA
TGTGCCAGCAGCCCCCTTCGGGACTTCCCTGAAGCTTTCTTT
CASSPLRDFPEAFF
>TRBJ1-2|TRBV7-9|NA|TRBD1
TGTGCCAGCAGCTCGGGACAGGGATTAGACTATGGCTACACCTTC
CASSSGQGLDYGYTF
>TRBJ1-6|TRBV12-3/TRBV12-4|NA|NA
TGTGCCAGCAGCCAAAATTATAATTCACCCCTCCACTTT
CASSQNYNSPLHF
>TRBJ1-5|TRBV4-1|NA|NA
TGCGCCAGCAGCCAAGATGGGGGGACTAGCAATCAGCCCCAGCATTTT
CASSQDGGTSNQPQHF
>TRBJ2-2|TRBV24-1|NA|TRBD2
TGTGCCACCAAAGGTAGCGGGTACACCGGGGAGCTGTTTTTT
CATKGSGYTGELFF
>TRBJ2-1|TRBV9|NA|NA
TGTGCCAGCAGCGCCCTTCCCGGGTTGGATGAGCAGTTCTTC
CASSALPGLDEQFF
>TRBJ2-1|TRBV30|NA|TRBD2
TGTGCCGGTAGCGGGAGTACCTACAATGAGCAGTTCTTC
CAGSGSTYNEQFF
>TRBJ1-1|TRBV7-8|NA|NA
TGTGCCAGCAGCTTAGGGGGGGGGCGATGGAACACTGAAGCTTTCTTT
CASSLGGGRWNTEAFF
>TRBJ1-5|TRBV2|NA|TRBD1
TGTGCCAGCAGTGCTGATGCGACAGGGTCTCAGCCCCAGCATTTT
CASSADATGSQPQHF
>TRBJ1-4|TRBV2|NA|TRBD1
TGTGCCAGCAGCCGTCCGGGACAGGGGGCGGCTGATGAAAAACTGTTTTTT
CASSRPGQGAADEKLFF
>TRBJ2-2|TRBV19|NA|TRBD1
TGTGCCAGTAGTACAACCCCGGGACAGGGCTTTTACACCGGGGAGCTGTTTTTT
CASSTTPGQGFYTGELFF
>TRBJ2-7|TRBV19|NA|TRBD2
TGTGCCAGTAGTAGAAGACCTCCCGGACTAGCGGGAGCAGAGCAGTACTTC
CASSRRPPGLAGAEQYF
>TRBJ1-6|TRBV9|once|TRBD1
TGTGCCAGCAGCGGATTACAGGGGGCAAATTCACCCCTCCACTTT
CASSGLQGANSPLHF